This T cell receptor (beta chain) comes out of a study of sequential checkpoint blockade in melanoma. Germline CDR1 is SGHNT and CDR2 is YENEEA. V was trimmed by 0 bases and J by 2 bases, leaving 10 bases between them. This CDR3 is built from 15 residues. Treatment of the sample: randomized to nivolumab then ipilimumab (arm A) or the reverse (arm B). Study results and caveats: Tumor T-cell fraction and clonality correlated with PD-L1 and CD8+ counts.

This clone was seen more than once but under ten times. Its target is unknown. TCRdb's copy holds only in-frame clones and misses some; the assay was immunoSEQ multiplex PCR. The table shows more than 10,000 clones, with 28% occurring only once. This TCR was recovered from a human donor with melanoma. V and J are TRBV11-3 and TRBJ1-1, with TRBD1 as a possible D gene (5 bases). Specimen: tumor tissue (inferred from file names), collected from a patient given nivolumab and ipilimumab in sequence. The CDR3 protein is CASSLDPTVNTEAFF. CDR3 nucleotides: TGTGCCAGCAGCTTAGATCCGACAGTTAACACTGAAGCTTTCTTT.